A selection of T cell receptor beta chains follows, all from one sample in a study of T cell responses to AZD1222 COVID-19 vaccine. Method: immunoSEQ multiplex PCR; TCRdb's copy keeps in-frame clones and lacks some. Of some 250,000 clones in the sample, around 93% are singletons; the top ten hold roughly 0.5%. The sample here was peripheral blood, taken 28 days after the second AZD1222 dose. All receptors come from an adult who received the AZD1222 COVID-19 vaccine. Each CDR3 is given with its conserved first and last residue. Fields, in order: D gene, clone size, V gene, J gene, CDR3 DNA, CDR3 protein. A D gene is named only where the DNA matches it firmly. Not all rows give a size; the values are once, few, many and, for expanded clones, a class.

NA,NA,TRBV2,TRBJ1-6,TGTGCCAGCTCCAGCTCCTATAATTCACCCCTCCACTTT,CASSSSYNSPLHF
NA,NA,TRBV7-9,TRBJ1-1,TGTGCCAGCACCTTTGAGTGGAACACTGAAGCTTTCTTT,CASTFEWNTEAFF
NA,once,TRBV19,TRBJ1-2,TGTGCCAGTAGTATTGTCCAGGCTCAATACTATGGCTACACCTTC,CASSIVQAQYYGYTF
NA,NA,TRBV19,TRBJ1-3,TGTGCCAGTGGATCTGGAAACACCATATATTTT,CASGSGNTIYF
TRBD2,NA,TRBV12-3/TRBV12-4,TRBJ2-3,TGTGCCAGCAGGCAAGCGGGGGCGGTAACGCAGTATTTT,CASRQAGAVTQYF
TRBD1,NA,TRBV19,TRBJ1-4,TGTGCCAGTAGGGACAGGGTAGGAGAAAAACTGTTTTTT,CASRDRVGEKLFF
TRBD2,NA,TRBV19,TRBJ2-1,TGTGCCAGTAGTACCATCCTGACTAGCCCTGTCTGGGGTGAGCAGTTCTTC,CASSTILTSPVWGEQFF
NA,NA,TRBV2,TRBJ1-5,TGTGCCAGCAGGGCCGGGGCGAGAGAGCCCCAGCATTTT,CASRAGAREPQHF
TRBD2,once,TRBV2,TRBJ2-1,TGTGCCAGCAGTGAAGGCGGGGGGGCCAGGGAGCAGTTCTTC,CASSEGGGAREQFF
TRBD1,NA,TRBV7-2,TRBJ1-1,TGTGCCAGCAGCTTGTCCGGGACAGTCTTTAACACTGAAGCTTTCTTT,CASSLSGTVFNTEAFF
NA,NA,TRBV5-5,TRBJ2-2,TGTGCCAGCAGTATATCCCCCAACGGGGAGCTGTTTTTT,CASSISPNGELFF
NA,NA,TRBV11-2,TRBJ2-3,TGTGCCAGCAGCCAAGGGTATACAACTCCGGATACGCAGTATTTT,CASSQGYTTPDTQYF
NA,once,TRBV6-5,TRBJ1-2,TGTGCCAGCATTATGGGACCGTCCCCCTATGGCTACACCTTC,CASIMGPSPYGYTF
NA,NA,TRBV3-1/TRBV3-2,TRBJ2-1,TGTGCCAGCAGGAGGGGACGGGACTACAATGAGCAGTTCTTC,CASRRGRDYNEQFF
TRBD1,NA,TRBV6-2/TRBV6-3,TRBJ1-2,TGTGCCAGCAGTTATAGGACAGGGGCTGGCTACACCTTC,CASSYRTGAGYTF
NA,once,TRBV7-2,TRBJ1-6,TGTGCCAGCAGCGTTATCTCCCCGGGGATTTCACCCCTCCACTTT,CASSVISPGISPLHF
TRBD1,NA,TRBV14,TRBJ2-7,TGTGCCAGCAGTTCCTGGGGACAGGGATACGAGCAGTACTTC,CASSSWGQGYEQYF
NA,NA,TRBV6-2/TRBV6-3,TRBJ1-2,TGTGCCAGCAGCCAAGGATGGGGCTACACCTTC,CASSQGWGYTF
NA,NA,TRBV2,TRBJ2-3,TGTGCCAGCAGTGACAGGGGAGTAAGCACAGATACGCAGTATTTT,CASSDRGVSTDTQYF
TRBD1,NA,TRBV27,TRBJ1-3,TGTGCCAGCAGTTGGGACAGCCGCTCTGGAAACACCATATATTTT,CASSWDSRSGNTIYF
NA,NA,TRBV5-1,TRBJ2-5,TGCGCCAGCAGCTTGGGAGACAGCAGGGAGACCCAGTACTTC,CASSLGDSRETQYF
NA,NA,TRBV10-1,TRBJ2-2,TGCGCCAGCAGTGAGGCTCCCCTCGGTGGGCCGAAGTCCGGGGAGCTGTTTTTT,CASSEAPLGGPKSGELFF
NA,NA,TRBV28,TRBJ1-1,TGTGCCAGCAGTTTATTGCCGGGGAACACTGAAGCTTTCTTT,CASSLLPGNTEAFF
TRBD2,NA,TRBV4-3,TRBJ2-5,TGCGCCAGCAGCCAAGGCGGACTAGCGGGAGAGACCCAGTACTTC,CASSQGGLAGETQYF
TRBD2,NA,TRBV5-4,TRBJ2-3,TGTGCCAGCAGCCCTAGCGGGAGGGCCGGGACAGATACGCAGTATTTT,CASSPSGRAGTDTQYF
TRBD1,NA,TRBV28,TRBJ1-6,TGTGCCAGCAGTTTATACAGGGGGAATTCACCCCTCCACTTT,CASSLYRGNSPLHF
NA,NA,TRBV9,TRBJ2-3,TGTGCCAGCAGCGTAGAGGCGGGGTGGAATACGCAGTATTTT,CASSVEAGWNTQYF
TRBD2,NA,TRBV6-5,TRBJ2-7,TGTGCCAGCAGAAGACTAGCGGGGGACTACGAGCAGTACTTC,CASRRLAGDYEQYF
NA,NA,TRBV5-1,TRBJ1-2,TGCGCCAGCAGCTTGTCTAGGCAGTCCTATGGCTACACCTTC,CASSLSRQSYGYTF
TRBD1,NA,TRBV5-1,TRBJ2-2,TGCGCCAGCGGCAGACAGGGGGCCAACGGGGAGCTGTTTTTT,CASGRQGANGELFF